The T cell receptor (beta chain) under discussion was sequenced for a study of monozygotic twins with inflammatory bowel disease. Germline V gene sequence: CDR1 MNHEY, CDR2 SVGAGI. The CDR3 covers 15 residues. TCRdb reprocessed the 5' RACE reads; each CDR3 protein has one entry and no DNA is given. The specimen's table records 300,000 to 350,000 distinct CDR3 sequences. This chain connects TRBV6-5 to TRBJ2-3. Specimen: blood. This TCR derives from a human donor with ulcerative colitis or Crohn's disease, or a healthy co-twin of an affected twin (not recorded which). The CDR3 protein is CASSLLGFITDTQYF.